This TCR beta chain was found in a study of monozygotic twins with inflammatory bowel disease. TCRdb re-called the 5' RACE reads and shows each CDR3 protein once, DNA omitted. This sample's table has about 420,000 distinct CDR3 sequences. The CDR3 has 15 amino acids. Germline lookup yields CDR1 MNHNS and CDR2 SASEGT. The rearrangement uses TRBV6-1 and TRBJ1-6. This sequence was found in a human donor with ulcerative colitis or Crohn's disease, or a healthy co-twin of an affected twin (not recorded which). The source material was blood. CDR3 amino acids: CAVSMSGEYNSPLHF.